This T cell receptor (beta chain) was observed in a study of T cells in Graves' hyperthyroidism and ophthalmopathy. Germline V gene data show CDR1 as SGHTA and CDR2 as FQGNSA. The CDR3 sequence is 18 residues long. J gave up 0 bases and V 1 base, and 9 bases lay outside the gene matches. Participants, patients aged 18 to 65, had newly diagnosed hyperthyroidism with a duration under 2 months. In making diagnoses, clinical symptoms, serum thyroxine and TRAb, thyroid ultrasound and orbital computed tomography were all used. Isolation of PBMCs was performed on 8.5 to 10 ml fresh peripheral blood. On this clonotype itself: Its cognate antigen is unknown.

Study observations and caveats: Expanded thyroid clonotypes (above 0.001) were mostly also found in blood.

The TCR beta CDR3 regions underwent amplification using RNA transcripts as the source. Using the HTBI primer set, a first-round RT-PCR was run on the TCR CDR3. TCRdb fed the multiplex PCR reads into MiXCR, producing one record per CDR3 protein. This sample has approximately 220,000 distinct CDR3 sequences; about 16% occur once, and the top ten carry roughly 44%. Sequencing was carried out using blood. This clonotype was sampled from a man aged 35 to 55 with Graves' hyperthyroidism. The V and J genes are TRBV7-2 and TRBJ2-3; 8 positions agree with TRBD2. CDR3 amino acids: CASSLVLGGGISTDTQYF. DNA of the CDR3: TGTGCCAGCAGCTTAGTTTTGGGCGGGGGGATCAGCACAGATACGCAGTATTTT.